The table lists the clone carrying this T cell receptor beta chain with a count of one. Its target is unknown. The CDR3 runs to 15 residues. In germline, CDR1 is SGHAT, CDR2 FQNNGV. J was trimmed by 12 bases and V by 1 base; bases with no gene match: 12. This entry comes from a study of T cell repertoires in cytomegalovirus infection. Across the whole study: CMV infection and matching HLA type were both indicated by public TCR beta signatures. General study results and limits: CMV carriers having the relevant HLA were flagged by cumulative public TCR beta family frequency. What dominated the ex vivo response were HLA-C-restricted CMV-specific TCR beta clonotypes.

MiXCR was run by TCRdb on the reads, yielding one entry per CDR3 protein. Of 100,000 to 150,000 distinct CDR3 sequences in the sample, about 24% are singletons; the top ten hold approximately 35%. Material: PBMCs, sequenced either directly or after in vitro stimulation (not recorded which). The TCR comes from a human donor in good health (CMV status not recorded). Some clones in this sample may be carry-over from other donors' samples. The chain employs TRBV11-2 and TRBJ2-1; 7 bases fit TRBD1. This CDR3 reads CASSLVFGQVGGQFF. As DNA, the CDR3 is TGTGCCAGCAGCTTAGTGTTCGGACAGGTTGGAGGGCAGTTCTTC.